This TCR beta chain was profiled in a study of cytomegalovirus exposure and HLA in healthy donors. The study's findings and limits: As a later analysis showed, a missense DCLRE1C variant was linked to trimming of TCR beta V- and J-genes. About 87% or about 30% of the time was how often most TCR beta V segments were productive, according to an earlier analysis. A later analysis, which compared TCR beta chains of equal frequency, found the HLA-associated ones more clonally expanded.

Only one count was recorded for this clone. Its antigen is currently unknown. One junction end disagrees with the germline gene, perhaps due to a read error. The germline V gene has CDR1 SEHNR and CDR2 FQNEAQ (reference sequence). The CDR3 consists of 15 residues. With 60 Vbeta and 13 Jbeta primers, the PCR was carried out. The assay was immunoSEQ multiplex PCR, and TCRdb's table has in-frame clones only and misses some. The data hold 280,000 or so clones, with 70% to 90% observed a single time. The V gene is TRBV7-9, the J gene TRBJ1-2; 7 bases align to TRBD1. The TCR originated in a woman aged 18-35 years in good health and CMV-seronegative. The sample consisted of PBMCs. CDR3 protein: CSSSLFFRDSYGYTF. DNA for the CDR3: TGTTCCAGCAGCCTCTTTTTCCGGGACAGCTATGGCTACACCTTC.